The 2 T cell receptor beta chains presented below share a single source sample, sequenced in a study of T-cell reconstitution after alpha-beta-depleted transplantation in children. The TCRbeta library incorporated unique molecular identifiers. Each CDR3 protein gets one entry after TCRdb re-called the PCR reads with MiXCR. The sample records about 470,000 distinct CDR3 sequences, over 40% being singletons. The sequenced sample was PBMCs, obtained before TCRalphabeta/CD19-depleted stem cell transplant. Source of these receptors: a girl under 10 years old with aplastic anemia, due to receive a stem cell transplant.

The CDR3 nucleotides are TGCAGTGCCCTAGGGGGGACTAGCGGCCACAATGAGCAGTTCTTC. Amino acids: CSALGGTSGHNEQFF. J is TRBJ2-1 and V is TRBV20-1, with 11 bases aligning to TRBD2. Unmatched junction bases numbered 9, after V lost 6 bases and J lost 5 bases. CDR1 is DFQATT and CDR2 is SNEGSKA in the germline V gene (reference sequence). The CDR3 contains 15 residues.

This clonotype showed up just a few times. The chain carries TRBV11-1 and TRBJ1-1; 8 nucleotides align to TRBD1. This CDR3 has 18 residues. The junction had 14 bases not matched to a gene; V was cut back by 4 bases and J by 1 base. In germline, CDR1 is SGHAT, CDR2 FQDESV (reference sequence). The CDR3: CASSSYSTGAIRNTEAFF. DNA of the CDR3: TGTGCCAGCAGCTCCTATTCGACAGGGGCGATTAGGAACACTGAAGCTTTCTTT.